Below, 32 T cell receptor beta chains from the same sample are listed, as sequenced in a study of blood T cells in healthy people across ages. The second PCR ran roughly 6 to 11 cycles with a sample-barcoded 5' primer and J-beta primers. MiXCR was run by TCRdb on the 5' RACE reads, yielding one entry per CDR3 protein. The sample includes roughly 650,000 distinct CDR3 sequences, 32% of them seen just once. Sequenced input: blood. Receptor source: a woman of 80 years or more in good health.

This chain joins TRBV18 and TRBJ1-4, with 8 positions matching TRBD1. The CDR3 runs to 17 residues. J was trimmed by 2 bases and V by 2 bases; bases with no gene match: 7. Germline V CDR1 and CDR2: KGHSH, LQKENI. The CDR3 DNA reads TGTGCCAGCTCACCAATCCAGGGGGCGCTGACTAATGAAAAACTGTTTTTT. The encoded protein is CASSPIQGALTNEKLFF.

This clonotype was picked up many times. This chain uses TRBV6-4 with TRBJ2-1; D ambiguous. V lost 6 bases to trimming and J lost 7 bases, with 13 bases between them. The germline gives CDR1 MRHNA, CDR2 SNTAGT. The CDR3 extends over 13 amino acids. CDR3 nucleotides: TGTGCCAGCAGCTCCACTTCGGGTAATGAGCAGTTCTTC. It translates to CASSSTSGNEQFF.

The table lists this clonotype with many counts. This chain joins TRBV20-1 and TRBJ1-1; TRBD1 matches 8 bases. The CDR3 spans 12 residues. J gave up 7 bases and V 4 bases, and 5 bases lay outside the gene matches. In germline, CDR1 is DFQATT, CDR2 SNEGSKA (reference sequence). CDR3 DNA: TGCAGTGCTAAGCAGGGGGCAGTTGAAGCTTTCTTT. Translating gives CSAKQGAVEAFF.

As to this clonotype: This may be a read error: a much more frequent sequence differs by one nucleotide. The chain has TRBV20-1 and TRBJ2-3; D might be TRBD2 (7 bases). Looked up from germline, CDR1 is DFQATT and CDR2 is SNEGSKA (reference sequence). This CDR3 is built from 13 residues. DNA for the CDR3: TGCAATGCTAGATCGGGGGGCGCAGATACGCAGTATTTT. It yields the protein CNARSGGADTQYF.

For this clonotype: This could be a read error, since a much larger clone is one nucleotide away. The chain carries TRBV6-1 and TRBJ1-5; unclear D gene. Germline loops: CDR1 MNHNS, CDR2 SASEGT. The CDR3 contains 13 residues. Here the CDR3 DNA reads TGTGCCAGCAGGGAAGGATGGGGTCAGCCCCAGCATTTT. Encoded protein: CASREGWGQPQHF.

The V call is TRBV9, the J call TRBJ2-7, with a weak D call TRBD1 (6 bases). CDR1 is SGDLS and CDR2 is YYNGEE in the germline V gene. The V end lost 0 bases, the J end lost 8 bases, and 9 bases lay between the germline ends. This CDR3 region has 12 residues. The CDR3 region is CASSVDRDKQYF. As DNA, the CDR3 is TGTGCCAGCAGCGTAGACAGGGACAAGCAGTACTTC.

This clonotype was seen ten or more times. The chain is built from TRBV6-5 and TRBJ2-3; TRBD2 agrees at 10 bases. Germline-derived CDR1 and CDR2 are MNHEY and SVGAGI. Trimming took 6 bases from V and 5 from J; bases not matched to a gene: 2. The CDR3 runs to 13 residues. The CDR3 protein is CASRASGGDTQYF. The CDR3 bases are TGTGCCAGCAGAGCTAGCGGGGGAGATACGCAGTATTTT.

The rearrangement uses TRBV7-8 and TRBJ1-5; D not certain. The CDR3 has 15 amino acids. V was pared by 3 bases and J by 2 bases, with 11 bases between. CDR1 is SGHVS, CDR2 FQNEAQ, per germline. CDR3 sequence (DNA): TGTGCCAGCAGCTTTTACCCGGAGGGCAATCAGCCCCAGCATTTT. It specifies CASSFYPEGNQPQHF. Full variable domain (outside the CDR3, taken from reference TRBV7-8 and TRBJ1-5): GAGVSQSPRYKVAKRGQDVALRCDPISGHVSLFWYQQALGQGPEFLTYFQNEAQLDKSGLPSDRFFAERPEGSVSTLKIQRTQQEDSAVYLCASSFYPEGNQPQHFGDGTRLSIL.

This clonotype was counted a few times. For the CDR3, the DNA is TGTGCCAGCTCACCACCGGGGACAGCGCTGGGGAAACTGTTTTTT. Protein: CASSPPGTALGKLFF. The chain employs TRBV18 and TRBJ1-4; 7 positions agree with TRBD1. This CDR3 region has 15 residues. Germline CDR1 and CDR2: KGHSH and LQKENI. V gave up 0 bases and J gave up 11 bases; unmatched junction bases: 9.

Many counts were recorded for this clonotype. One end of the junction fails to match germline, which may point to a read error. The chain carries TRBV10-3 and TRBJ2-1; 13 nucleotides align to TRBD2. This CDR3 spans 14 amino acids. CDR1 and CDR2 (germline): ENHRY, SYGVKD. The CDR3: CAISGLAGGNGQFF. CDR3 bases: TGTGCCATCAGTGGACTAGCGGGGGGTAATGGGCAGTTCTTC.

As regards this clonotype: Compared with germline, one end of the junction differs, possibly owing to a read error. The rearrangement uses TRBV7-2 and TRBJ1-1; 11 positions match TRBD1. The V gene's germline CDR1 is SGHTA and CDR2 FQGNSA. This CDR3 is 14 amino acids long. CDR3 in DNA: TGTGCCAGCAGCCCGGACAGGGGGCTGACTGGAGCTTTCTTT. Protein sequence: CASSPDRGLTGAFF.

This clonotype was detected many times. The CDR3 sequence: CASSQNANYGYTF. The CDR3 DNA sequence: TGCGCCAGCAGTCAGAATGCTAACTATGGCTACACCTTC. The rearrangement joins TRBV5-1 to TRBJ1-2; unclear D gene. Germline V lookup: CDR1 SGHRS, CDR2 YFSETQ. This CDR3 has 13 amino acids. Trimming removed 5 bases from V and 0 bases from J, with 8 bases in between. Full variable domain (outside the CDR3, taken from reference TRBV5-1 and TRBJ1-2): KAGVTQTPRYLIKTRGQQVTLSCSPISGHRSVSWYQQTPGQGLQFLFEYFSETQRNKGNFPGRFSGRQFSNSRSEMNVSTLELGDSALYLCASSQNANYGYTFGSGTRLTVV.

V usage is TRBV20-1 and J usage is TRBJ1-2; D is uncertain. Germline CDR1 and CDR2: DFQATT and SNEGSKA (reference sequence). CDR3 length equals 15 residues. V was pared by 3 bases and J by 3 bases, with 17 bases between. In nucleotides, the CDR3 is TGCAGTGCTAGGCTAACGGAGATGCCCTACTATGGCTACACCTTC. It codes for CSARLTEMPYYGYTF.

The J gene is TRBJ1-5, the V gene TRBV19; possible D gene TRBD1, 5 bases. V lost 0 bases, J lost 7 bases, and 13 bases lay in between. CDR3 length: 15 amino acids. CDR1 is LNHDA and CDR2 is SQIVND in the germline V gene (reference sequence). CDR3 amino acids: CASSIDRGRKQPQHF. The CDR3 region has the DNA TGTGCCAGTAGTATAGATCGGGGGAGGAAGCAGCCCCAGCATTTT. The variable domain in full, with the rest retrieved from reference TRBV19 and TRBJ1-5, is DGGITQSPKYLFRKEGQNVTLSCEQNLNHDAMYWYRQDPGQGLRLIYYSQIVNDFQKGDIAEGYSVSREKKESFPLTVTSAQKNPTAFYLCASSIDRGRKQPQHFGDGTRLSIL.

The rearrangement uses TRBV4-3 and TRBJ2-3, with 14 bases matching TRBD2. Germline V gene sequence: CDR1 LGHNA, CDR2 YSLEER. This CDR3 is built from 20 residues. The junction had 10 bases not matched to a gene; V was cut back by 1 base and J by 1 base. The DNA of the CDR3 is TGCGCCAGCAGCCAAGGTCTGGGACTAGCGGGGGCTTTCGGCACAGATACGCAGTATTTT. This codes for CASSQGLGLAGAFGTDTQYF.

V gene TRBV4-2 combines with J gene TRBJ2-3; a possible D gene is TRBD1 (6 bases). From germline, CDR1 is LGHNA and CDR2 YNFKEQ. V was shortened by 1 base and J by 5 bases, with 13 bases between the two germline ends. This CDR3 is 15 amino acids long. The CDR3 region is CASSQGVRGRDTQYF. CDR3 bases: TGTGCCAGCAGCCAAGGGGTGAGGGGGAGAGATACGCAGTATTTT.

This clonotype has ten or more counts. The chain uses TRBV7-2 and TRBJ1-5; unclear D gene. This CDR3 has 14 amino acids. The ends were cut back, 3 bases at V and 2 bases at J, with 8 bases in the middle. Germline CDR1 reads SGHTA; CDR2 reads FQGNSA. DNA of the CDR3: TGTGCCAGCAGCTTCGGCCGGGGCAATCAGCCCCAGCATTTT. As protein: CASSFGRGNQPQHF.

This clonotype has just a few counts. This chain links TRBV11-2 with TRBJ2-2; 14 bases fit TRBD2. The CDR3 spans 17 residues. The germline V gene has CDR1 SGHAT and CDR2 FQNNGV. V dropped 5 bases and J dropped 8; count of bases not matched to a gene: 10. CDR3 coding DNA: TGTGCCAGCAGCAAAGTAACGGGACTAGCGGGGGTTGGGGAGCTGTTTTTT. Translating it yields CASSKVTGLAGVGELFF. Using reference TRBV11-2 and TRBJ2-2 for the parts outside the CDR3, the full variable domain is EAGVAQSPRYKIIEKRQSVAFWCNPISGHATLYWYQQILGQGPKLLIQFQNNGVVDDSQLPKDRFSAERLKGVDSTLKIQPAKLEDSAVYLCASSKVTGLAGVGELFFGEGSRLTVL.

As concerns this clonotype: A read error may explain this, as a much larger clone is one base away. The rearrangement links TRBV3-1 to TRBJ2-1; D remains unclear. Germline CDR1 LGHDT, CDR2 YNNKEL (reference sequence). This CDR3 is built from 12 residues. V was cut by 0 bases and J by 13 bases, with 10 bases left in between. CDR3 in amino acids: CASSQEKETQFF. In DNA, the CDR3 is TGTGCCAGCAGCCAAGAGAAAGAGACCCAGTTCTTC.

This clonotype was recorded many times. The rearrangement links TRBV20-1 to TRBJ2-3, with 8 bases fitting TRBD2. J was trimmed by 3 bases and V by 3 bases; bases with no gene match: 5. Germline CDR1 reads DFQATT; CDR2 reads SNEGSKA (reference sequence). CDR3 length: 14 residues. This chain's CDR3 is CSASVSGVTDTQYF. The CDR3 DNA follows: TGCAGTGCTAGTGTTAGCGGGGTAACAGATACGCAGTATTTT.

This clonotype was detected many times. This chain links TRBV7-9 with TRBJ1-1; perhaps TRBD1 as D (6 bases). The V end was cut by 1 base, the J end by 2 bases, with 17 bases between. This CDR3 is 17 amino acids long. CDR1 and CDR2 from the germline V gene are SEHNR and FQNEAQ (reference sequence). CDR3 sequence: CASSLVGGAGFNTEAFF. In DNA, the CDR3 is TGTGCCAGCAGCTTAGTAGGGGGGGCCGGTTTCAACACTGAAGCTTTCTTT.

In this sample, this clonotype turned up many times. The genes are TRBV20-1 and TRBJ2-3; D is unclear. Germline assignment: CDR1 DFQATT and CDR2 SNEGSKA (reference sequence). V was shortened by 5 bases and J by 1 base, with 7 bases between the two germline ends. The CDR3 consists of 12 residues. CDR3 DNA: TGCAGTGCTGAGCCGGGCACAGATACGCAGTATTTT. Amino acids: CSAEPGTDTQYF.

This sequence joins TRBV2 and TRBJ2-7, with D possibly TRBD1 on 6 matching bases. Germline values: CDR1 SNHLY, CDR2 FYNNEI. The CDR3 is 15 residues long. The V and J ends lost 6 bases and 6 bases respectively, with 21 bases between them. The DNA for the CDR3 is TGTGCCAGCAGCTGGACCACAGGGTTTCTCGGCGAGCAGTACTTC. Its protein product is CASSWTTGFLGEQYF.

Details on this clonotype: This may arise from a read error, as a much more abundant clone is one base away. This chain joins TRBV7-3 and TRBJ2-7; D gene uncertain. Trimming left V 0 bases short and J 7 bases short, with 10 bases between. The germline V gene encodes CDR1 SGHTA and CDR2 FQGTGA. This CDR3 region has 13 residues. The CDR3 loop is CASSLTLSNEQYF. For the CDR3, the DNA is TGTGCCAGCAGCTTAACCCTGAGTAATGAGCAGTACTTC.

The chain uses TRBV3-1 and TRBJ1-4; tentatively, D is TRBD1 (6 bases). Germline CDR1 and CDR2: LGHDT and YNNKEL (reference sequence). CDR3 length equals 15 residues. Trimming cost V 0 bases and J 7 bases, with 12 bases left between them. The DNA of the CDR3 is TGTGCCAGCAGCCAAGATCTAGGACAGAGTGAAAAACTGTTTTTT. Its translation is CASSQDLGQSEKLFF.

The sample holds a few counts of this clonotype. It may be a read error: a sequence one base away is much more abundant. V and J are TRBV2 and TRBJ2-1; 7 bases fit TRBD1. The tail of the sequence fits TRBJ2-7 better, so the J call may be wrong. Germline values: CDR1 SNHLY, CDR2 FYNNEI. The CDR3 is 15 amino acids. This chain's CDR3 is CASSLTGSGYNEQYF. In DNA, the CDR3 is TGTGCCAGCAGTTTGACAGGGAGTGGGTACAATGAGCAGTACTTC.

The genes are TRBV7-2 and TRBJ2-1; D is ambiguous. Germline V lookup: CDR1 SGHTA, CDR2 FQGNSA. The V end was cut by 11 bases, the J end by 4 bases, with 15 bases between. This CDR3 comprises 13 residues. As DNA, the CDR3 is TGTGCCCTGGAGACCAAACGATACAATGAGCAGTTCTTC. Amino acids: CALETKRYNEQFF.

The gene calls are TRBV9 and TRBJ2-2; D gene uncertain. Germline-derived CDR1 and CDR2 are SGDLS and YYNGEE. V shed 0 bases and J shed 4 bases, with 7 bases lying between them. The length of the CDR3 is 14 residues. The CDR3 region has the DNA TGTGCCAGCAGCGTAGTAGCTACCACCGGGGAGCTGTTTTTT. Residues: CASSVVATTGELFF.

The chain employs TRBV14 and TRBJ2-5, with D perhaps matching TRBD1 or TRBD2 (5 bases each). The J call may be faulty, since TRBJ2-7 better matches the DNA end. The V gene's germline CDR1 is SGHDN and CDR2 FVKESK. The CDR3 sequence is 17 residues long. The CDR3 DNA reads as TGTGCCAGCAGCCAAGATCCTCGGGACGGCCTCGGGGACGAGCAGTACTTC. As protein: CASSQDPRDGLGDEQYF.

V usage is TRBV6-2 or TRBV6-3 and J usage is TRBJ2-5; D is ambiguous. Germline values: CDR1 MNHEY, CDR2 SVGEGT. The CDR3 runs 15 residues. V lost 0 bases, J lost 2 bases, and 10 bases lay in between. DNA of the CDR3: TGTGCCAGCAGTTACTCGACGTTTGGACAAGAGACCCAGTACTTC. This sequence encodes CASSYSTFGQETQYF.

This chain uses TRBV28 with TRBJ2-3; TRBD1 aligns across 9 bases. J gave up 2 bases and V 4 bases, and 7 bases lay outside the gene matches. Germline CDR1 is MDHEN and CDR2 is SYDVKM. The CDR3 length is 16 residues. The CDR3 sequence: CASSSTGGRNTDTQYF. Here the CDR3 DNA reads TGTGCCAGCAGTTCTACAGGGGGCCGAAACACAGATACGCAGTATTTT.

The chain has TRBV7-2 and TRBJ2-1, with D possibly TRBD2 on 6 matching bases. Germline V lookup: CDR1 SGHTA, CDR2 FQGNSA. V was trimmed by 4 bases and J by 12 bases, leaving 13 bases between them. This CDR3 contains 12 residues. The CDR3 sequence is CASSSGGVGQFF. Here the CDR3 DNA reads TGTGCCAGCAGCTCCGGCGGGGTTGGGCAGTTCTTC.